This T cell receptor beta chain is drawn from a study of pediatric ulcerative colitis (dated by TCRdb to 2018 to 2020). Study-level background: Pancolitis was present in roughly 7 ulcerative colitis patients and left-sided colitis in two, and histology consistent with ulcerative colitis was found in all of these patients. From 8 to 10 newly diagnosed, treatment-naive pediatric ulcerative colitis patients and a few non-IBD control children, paired blood and rectal samples were collected. Using the Pediatric Ulcerative Colitis Activity Index, a couple of patients were classed as having mild disease, several as having moderate disease and three as having acute severe colitis.

One to two pinch biopsies were taken from the rectum for research during colonoscopy. Before the diagnostic colonoscopy, none of the ulcerative colitis patients had been given any immunosuppressive medication. Before DNA isolation, rectal biopsies were subjected to proteinase K digestion. The Wizard kit (Promega) was used to extract genomic DNA from the blood and intestinal samples. What the research found in general, with its limitations: For technical reasons, the blood samples of two patients yielded substantially fewer templates, so those samples were excluded from the blood-rectal overlap analysis. Repertoires were derived from total lymphocyte DNA, so rare subsets such as regulatory T cells may have patterns not reflected. The healthy control group was small, consisting of only four individuals. Two rectal CDR3 clonotypes were present in all ulcerative colitis patients and in none of the controls. Features of the rectal repertoire distinguished controls, mild-moderate colitis patients and acute severe colitis patients, and in acute severe colitis rectal diversity was lower because of clonal expansions. Blood-derived T cells may have been included in rectal pinch biopsies, especially in patients with overt colitis. Autologous blood-rectal clonal overlap was significantly higher in ulcerative colitis patients than in controls, suggesting increased T cell trafficking to inflamed tissue.

The CDR3, cysteine through phenylalanine, is 15 amino acids long. Of the read, only the CDR3 DNA is kept; its 45 bases are in frame from base 1. CDR1 and CDR2 are drawn from the germline V gene: SGHDT, YYEEEE. Trimming takes 3 bases off V and 0 bases off J; junction bases not matched to a gene: 6. With regard to this clone: The antigen this receptor binds is unknown. No quality values exist for individual bases; no much larger clone is one base distant.

Through the immunoSEQ TRB Survey service, multiplex V and J primers were used to amplify rearranged CDR3 beta regions from genomic DNA. To keep depth equal across samples, survey-level sequencing depth of up to 500,000 reads per sample was applied. Libraries were purified and pooled, and sequencing was performed on Illumina technology. The source study handled its data this way. Productive clonality, sample overlap, pairwise scatters, CDR3 beta length, V/D/J gene usage and productiveness were assessed with immunoSEQ online tools. Alongside Shannon and Simpson indices, calculated diversity was computed as the number of unique rearrangements divided by total templates, multiplied by 100. For principal component analysis, Z-score normalized data were analyzed with the R prcomp function and the ggbiplot package. Morisita's index was used to quantify the clonal overlap between blood and rectum within each subject. TCRdb carries this immuneACCESS record with in-frame sequences only. Its versions omit some clonotypes, under half of them owing to an unresolved V gene in the studies checked, with the rest unexplained. V and J calls and clone size follow that table, whereas D and trimming were derived from the DNA. The sample table shows tens of thousands of clones, and around 80% are seen once. The ten largest clones take up over 0.95% of the sample.

The chain is made from TRBV5-6 and TRBJ2-7; 7 of the junction bases match TRBD1. The sequence came from a boy under 18 with mild ulcerative colitis. Sequenced material: gut tissue. In nucleotide form, the sequence is TGTGCCAGCAGCTCCGGCCGGACAGGCTCCTACGAGCAGTACTTC. Translated, it reads CASSSGRTGSYEQYF. The variable domain in full, with residues beyond the CDR3 obtained from the reference TRBV5-6 and TRBJ2-7 genes, is DAGVTQSPTHLIKTRGQQVTLRCSPKSGHDTVSWYQQALGQGPQFIFQYYEEEERQRGNFPDRFSGHQFPNYSSELNVNALLLGDSALYLCASSSGRTGSYEQYFGPGTRLTVT.